This T cell receptor beta chain stems from a study of blood T cell repertoires in COVID-19. About the study: The cDNA or gDNA used as material had been derived from T cells, B-cell-depleted T cells, or PBMCs.

This clone was picked up one time. TCRdb keeps only in-frame clones here, not all; method: immunoSEQ multiplex PCR. The sample carries around 470,000 clones, around 90% recorded once. This CDR3 is 16 amino acids long. V lost 2 bases, J lost 2 bases, and 13 bases lay in between. CDR1 is SGHAT and CDR2 is FQDESV in the germline V gene (reference sequence). The sample was PBMCs or T cells enriched from blood (not recorded which). This clonotype was sampled from a man aged 18-30 years who had recovered from COVID-19. The rearrangement joins TRBV11-1 to TRBJ2-1, with TRBD1 as a possible D gene (5 bases). In nucleotides, the CDR3 is TGTGCCAGCAGCTTAATAGGGGAATGGCCCTACAATGAGCAGTTCTTC. It encodes CASSLIGEWPYNEQFF.